This T cell receptor (beta chain) derives from a study of blood T cell repertoires in COVID-19. V lost 1 base and J 6 bases, leaving 9 bases between the germline ends. The CDR3 has 13 amino acids. CDR1 and CDR2 (germline): LGHDT, YNNKEL (reference sequence). TCRdb keeps only in-frame clones here, not all; method: immunoSEQ multiplex PCR. The sample lists 360,000 or so clones; 85% to 90% were seen once. The material sequenced was PBMCs or T cells enriched from blood (not recorded which). This TCR derives from a woman in her 30s who had been exposed to COVID-19. This chain links TRBV3-1 (or the pseudogene TRBV3-2) with TRBJ1-2; D call uncertain. The CDR3 sequence: CASSQGGEHGYTF. The CDR3 coding sequence is TGTGCCAGCAGCCAAGGCGGGGAACATGGCTACACCTTC.